Presented here are 19 T cell receptor beta chains from one specimen sequenced in a study of shared clonotypes between healthy human individuals. Selected positively for CCR7 and CD45RO-negative, naive CD8 cells excluded terminally differentiated effector memory CD45RA+ cells. Data came from immunoSEQ multiplex PCR; TCRdb stores just in-frame clones and leaves some out. The sample holds about 2.1 million clones, around 93% seen once. The sample was naive CD8+ T cells from PBMCs. These receptors all stem from a man in his late teens or twenties in good health. Some clones in this sample may be carry-over from other donors' samples.

This sequence joins TRBV9 and TRBJ1-1; 10 bases fit TRBD1. J gave up 0 bases and V 3 bases, and 5 bases lay outside the gene matches. Germline-derived CDR1 and CDR2 are SGDLS and YYNGEE. The CDR3 sequence is 16 residues long. The CDR3 DNA sequence: TGTGCCAGCAGCGGGGACAGGGGAAGAATGAACACTGAAGCTTTCTTT. Protein product: CASSGDRGRMNTEAFF.

The chain uses TRBV28 and TRBJ1-2, with D possibly TRBD1 on 5 matching bases. CDR1 and CDR2 (germline): MDHEN, SYDVKM. The CDR3 is 14 amino acids. V lost 2 bases, J lost 4 bases, and 11 bases lay in between. The CDR3 spells CASSLRQFLYGYTF. The CDR3 DNA follows: TGTGCCAGCAGTTTACGACAGTTTCTCTATGGCTACACCTTC.

Details on this clone: This specimen includes other DNA sequences encoding the same CDR3. The DNA for the CDR3 is TGTGCCAGCAGCGTGGCCGTTTACAATGAGCAGTTCTTC. Amino acid sequence: CASSVAVYNEQFF. The chain links TRBV9 to TRBJ2-1; no clear D gene. The V gene's germline CDR1 is SGDLS and CDR2 YYNGEE. The CDR3 is made up of 13 amino acids. The V end lost 2 bases, the J end lost 4 bases, and 7 bases lay between the germline ends.

The rearrangement joins TRBV27 to TRBJ2-7, with D unresolved. Deletions cut 4 bases from V and 3 bases from J, with 10 bases between. The CDR3 covers 13 residues. Per germline, CDR1 MNHEY and CDR2 SMNVEV (reference sequence). The CDR3 sequence is CASSSRIYYEQYF. The CDR3 DNA is TGTGCCAGCAGTTCGAGAATTTACTACGAGCAGTACTTC.

The chain joins TRBV5-4 to TRBJ2-2; 10 nucleotides align to TRBD2. Germline trimming cut 7 bases from V and 5 bases from J; bases unmatched to any gene: 8. Germline V gives CDR1 SGHNT, CDR2 YYREEE (reference sequence). The CDR3 spans 15 residues. CDR3 in amino acids: CASRKGLADTGELFF. Here the CDR3 DNA reads TGTGCCAGCCGAAAAGGACTAGCGGATACCGGGGAGCTGTTTTTT.

The J gene is TRBJ2-7, the V gene TRBV5-1; 8 bases are shared with TRBD1. V was clipped by 4 bases and J by 6 bases; unmatched bases: 9. The CDR3 spans 14 residues. The germline V gene has CDR1 SGHRS and CDR2 YFSETQ. CDR3 sequence: CASSPRTGTPEQYF. The CDR3 DNA is TGCGCCAGCAGCCCCCGGACAGGGACCCCCGAGCAGTACTTC.

The DNA of the CDR3 is TGTGCCACCAGCAGACCCTCCAAGGCCAACTCCTACGAGCAGTACTTC. It yields the protein CATSRPSKANSYEQYF. The chain combines TRBV15 with TRBJ2-7, with D unresolved. V was clipped by 2 bases and J by 0 bases, with 14 bases between them. This CDR3 has 16 residues. Looked up from germline, CDR1 is LNHNV and CDR2 is YYDKDF (reference sequence).

Worth noting for this clone: Other DNA sequences from this sample encode an identical CDR3 as well. V and J are TRBV5-4 and TRBJ2-1; D possibly corresponds to TRBD2 (6 bases). Germline V gene data show CDR1 as SGHNT and CDR2 as YYREEE (reference sequence). The V end was cut by 0 bases, the J end by 7 bases, with 8 bases between. The CDR3 covers 13 residues. The DNA of the CDR3 is TGTGCCAGCAGCTTGGCTCGGGGGAATGAGCAGTTCTTC. Translating it yields CASSLARGNEQFF. Full variable domain (remainder filled in from reference TRBV5-4 and TRBJ2-1): ETGVTQSPTHLIKTRGQQVTLRCSSQSGHNTVSWYQQALGQGPQFIFQYYREEENGRGNFPPRFSGLQFPNYSSELNVNALELDDSALYLCASSLARGNEQFFGPGTRLTVL.

The rearrangement uses TRBV29-1 and TRBJ2-7; D could derive from TRBD1 or TRBD2 (5 bases each). Germline V gene sequence: CDR1 SQVTM, CDR2 ANQGSEA. CDR3 length: 15 amino acids. Trimming took off 4 bases at V and 5 bases at J, with 21 bases between the two ends. Here the CDR3 reads CSVGAGGTSWDEQYF. Written as DNA, the CDR3 is TGCAGCGTTGGGGCCGGTGGGACCTCTTGGGACGAGCAGTACTTC.

The genes are TRBV10-3 and TRBJ2-1; 12 positions match TRBD2. J was trimmed by 7 bases and V by 0 bases; bases with no gene match: 4. The CDR3 sequence is 16 residues long. From germline, CDR1 is ENHRY and CDR2 SYGVKD. This CDR3 reads CAISESRLAGVNEQFF. The CDR3 DNA reads as TGTGCCATCAGTGAGTCCAGACTAGCGGGAGTAAATGAGCAGTTCTTC.

The V and J genes are TRBV5-1 and TRBJ2-7; D ambiguous. Trimming left V 0 bases short and J 5 bases short, with 6 bases between. CDR1 and CDR2 (germline): SGHRS, YFSETQ. The CDR3 covers 12 residues. DNA of the CDR3: TGCGCCAGCAGCTTGGACGTCAACGAGCAGTACTTC. Encoded protein: CASSLDVNEQYF.

This chain uses TRBV7-2 with TRBJ2-3; the match to TRBD2 covers 11 bases. Losses at the gene ends were 5 bases for V and 6 bases for J; bases not matched to a gene: 10. The CDR3 is made up of 16 amino acids. The germline V gene encodes CDR1 SGHTA and CDR2 FQGNSA. DNA of the CDR3: TGTGCCAGCAGCCCGACTAGCGGGGTCCTAGGGGATACGCAGTATTTT. This sequence encodes CASSPTSGVLGDTQYF.

J is TRBJ2-7 and V is TRBV7-9; perhaps TRBD1 as D (6 bases). Germline CDR1 reads SEHNR; CDR2 reads FQNEAQ (reference sequence). CDR3 length: 13 amino acids. V was pared by 1 base and J by 5 bases, with 9 bases between. CDR3 sequence reads: CASSLVPGDEQYF. CDR3 DNA: TGTGCCAGCAGCTTAGTTCCAGGGGACGAGCAGTACTTC.

V usage is TRBV4-3 and J usage is TRBJ2-3, with D possibly matching TRBD2 (5 bases). This CDR3 region has 16 residues. Germline-derived CDR1 and CDR2 are LGHNA and YSLEER. With 0 bases removed from V and 0 bases from J, the gap between germline ends came to 10 bases. CDR3 in DNA: TGCGCCAGCAGCCAAGATGGCAGGACTAGCACAGATACGCAGTATTTT. Translating gives CASSQDGRTSTDTQYF.

V usage is TRBV27 and J usage is TRBJ2-7, with 9 bases that match TRBD1. This CDR3 spans 15 amino acids. V trimming: 5 bases; J trimming: 0 bases; junction bases outside the gene matches: 5. The germline CDR1 and CDR2 sequences are MNHEY and SMNVEV (reference sequence). Here the CDR3 DNA reads TGTGCCAGCAGTCCCAGACAGGGGGTCTCCTACGAGCAGTACTTC. Its translation: CASSPRQGVSYEQYF.

Concerning this clone: This sample also contains other DNA sequences that code for the same CDR3. This sequence joins TRBV7-9 and TRBJ2-2; D is ambiguous. CDR1 and CDR2 from the germline V gene are SEHNR and FQNEAQ (reference sequence). V lost 2 bases to trimming and J lost 5 bases, with 3 bases between them. This CDR3 is built from 12 residues. CDR3 residues: CASSLPTGELFF. CDR3 nucleotides: TGTGCCAGCAGCTTACCTACCGGGGAGCTGTTTTTT.

About this clone itself: This CDR3 is also generated by other DNA sequences in the sample. The rearrangement uses TRBV19 and TRBJ2-7; the D is unclear. The CDR3 length is 13 residues. The germline V and J ends were trimmed by 3 bases and 2 bases, with 8 bases remaining between them. Looked up from germline, CDR1 is LNHDA and CDR2 is SQIVND (reference sequence). CDR3 protein: CASSILGAYEQYF. DNA of the CDR3: TGTGCCAGTAGTATCTTAGGAGCCTACGAGCAGTACTTC.

The chain carries TRBV28 and TRBJ1-3, with D unresolved. Germline CDR1 and CDR2: MDHEN and SYDVKM. This CDR3 contains 15 residues. Trimming took 6 bases from V and 0 from J, leaving 12 bases between them. CDR3 protein: CASSPALHSGNTIYF. CDR3 DNA sequence: TGTGCCAGCAGCCCCGCCCTGCACTCTGGAAACACCATATATTTT.

This clone has a handful of counts. V is TRBV19 and J is TRBJ1-5, with TRBD1 as a possible D gene (6 bases). V shed 9 bases and J shed 0 bases, with 21 bases lying between them. CDR1 LNHDA and CDR2 SQIVND come from the germline V gene (reference sequence). This CDR3 is 17 amino acids long. DNA for the CDR3: TGTGCCAGATCCCCGGACAGAAAAGTTTATAGCAATCAGCCCCAGCATTTT. Protein product: CARSPDRKVYSNQPQHF.